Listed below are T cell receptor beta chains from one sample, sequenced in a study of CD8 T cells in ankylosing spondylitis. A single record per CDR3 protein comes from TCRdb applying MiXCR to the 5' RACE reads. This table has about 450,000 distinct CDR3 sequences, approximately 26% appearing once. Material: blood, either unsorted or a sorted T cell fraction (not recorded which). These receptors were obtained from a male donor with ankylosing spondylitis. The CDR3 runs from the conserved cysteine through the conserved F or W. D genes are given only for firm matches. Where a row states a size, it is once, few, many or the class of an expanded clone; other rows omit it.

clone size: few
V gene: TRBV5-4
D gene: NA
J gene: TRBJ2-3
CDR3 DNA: TGTGCCAGCAGCTTGGAACAGCCCCATTACACAGATACGCAGTATTTT
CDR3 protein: CASSLEQPHYTDTQYF

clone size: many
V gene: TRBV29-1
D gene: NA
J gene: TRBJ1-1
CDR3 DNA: TGCAGCGTTGCCCTGGACGGGAACACTGAAGCTTTCTTT
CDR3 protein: CSVALDGNTEAFF

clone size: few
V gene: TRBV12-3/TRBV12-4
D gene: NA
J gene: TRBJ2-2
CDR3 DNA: TGTGCCAGCAGTGAAGACTTGGACGGGGAGCTGTTTTTT
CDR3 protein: CASSEDLDGELFF

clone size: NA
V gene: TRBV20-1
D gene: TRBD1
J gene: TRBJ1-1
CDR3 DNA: TGCAGTGCTAGGAACCAGGGGGCGGGTTACACTGAAGCTTTCTTT
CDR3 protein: CSARNQGAGYTEAFF

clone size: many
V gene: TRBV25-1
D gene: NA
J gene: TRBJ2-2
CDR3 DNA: TGTGCCAGCAGTGCCAAGGGGGAGCGGAGCCCCACCGGGGAGCTGTTTTTT
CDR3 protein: CASSAKGERSPTGELFF

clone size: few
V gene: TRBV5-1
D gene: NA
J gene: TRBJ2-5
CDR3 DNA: TGCGCCAGCAGCGAGGGACCCCACCAGGAGACCCAGTACTTC
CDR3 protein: CASSEGPHQETQYF

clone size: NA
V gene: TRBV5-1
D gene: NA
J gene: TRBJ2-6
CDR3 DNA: TGCGCCAGCAGCCCCGACCCCAGCCCCGGGGCCAACGTCCTGACTTTC
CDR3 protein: CASSPDPSPGANVLTF

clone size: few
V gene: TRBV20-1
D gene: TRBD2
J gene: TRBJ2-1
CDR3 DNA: TGCAGTGCTAGAGGGGCACGGGGAGGGCCTCGAAATGAGCAGTTCTTC
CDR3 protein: CSARGARGGPRNEQFF

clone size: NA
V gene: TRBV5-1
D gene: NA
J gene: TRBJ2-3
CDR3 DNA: TGCGCCAGCAGCCATCGACAGAGTTCTGGCACAGATACGCAGTATTTT
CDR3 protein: CASSHRQSSGTDTQYF

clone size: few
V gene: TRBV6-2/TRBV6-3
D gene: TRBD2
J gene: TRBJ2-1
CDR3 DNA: TGTGCCAGCAGTCCCTTCAGCGGGAGCTCCTACAATGAGCAGTTCTTC
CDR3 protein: CASSPFSGSSYNEQFF

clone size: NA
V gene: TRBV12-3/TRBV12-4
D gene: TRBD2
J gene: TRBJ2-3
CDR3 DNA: TGTGCCAGCAGTTTCGGTAGTAGCGGGAGTCCCCCAGATACGCAGTATTTT
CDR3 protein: CASSFGSSGSPPDTQYF

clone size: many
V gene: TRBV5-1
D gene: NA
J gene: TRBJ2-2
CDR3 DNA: TGCGCCAGCAGCTTGGCCGCTCAGACGAACACCGGGGAGCTGTTTTTT
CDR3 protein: CASSLAAQTNTGELFF

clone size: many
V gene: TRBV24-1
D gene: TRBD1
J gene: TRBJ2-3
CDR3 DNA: TGTGCCACCAGTGATTTGCAGGGGGCGCTTGGAGATACGCAGTATTTT
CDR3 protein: CATSDLQGALGDTQYF

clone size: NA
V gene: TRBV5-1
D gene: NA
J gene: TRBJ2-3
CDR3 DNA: TGCGCCAGCAGCGCCGAGTCGTGGACGCAGTATTTT
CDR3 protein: CASSAESWTQYF

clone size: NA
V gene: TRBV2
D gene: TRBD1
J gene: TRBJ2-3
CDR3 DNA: TGTGCCAGCAGGAAGGACAGGGATAATGTGACGCAGTATTTT
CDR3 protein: CASRKDRDNVTQYF

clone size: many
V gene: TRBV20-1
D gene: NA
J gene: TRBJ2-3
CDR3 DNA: TGCAGTGCTAGTCTGGAGTCAGATACGCAGTATTTT
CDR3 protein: CSASLESDTQYF

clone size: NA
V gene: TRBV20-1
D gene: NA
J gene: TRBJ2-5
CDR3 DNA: TGCAGTGCTCGGAGGGGGTTGGCGGGAGAGACCCAGTACTTC
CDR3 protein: CSARRGLAGETQYF

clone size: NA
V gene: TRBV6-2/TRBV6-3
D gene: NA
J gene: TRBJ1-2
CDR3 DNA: TGTGCCAGCAGTTACTCAAGGACACCTAACTATGGCTACACCTTC
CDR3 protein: CASSYSRTPNYGYTF

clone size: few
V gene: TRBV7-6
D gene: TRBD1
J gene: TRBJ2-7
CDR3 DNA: TGTGCCAGCAGCTTAACAGGGGGCTACGAGCAGTACTTC
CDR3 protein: CASSLTGGYEQYF

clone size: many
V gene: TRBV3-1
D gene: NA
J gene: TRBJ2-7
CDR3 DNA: TGTGCCAGCAGCCTTACGGGCGGGAACTACGAGCAGTACTTC
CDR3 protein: CASSLTGGNYEQYF

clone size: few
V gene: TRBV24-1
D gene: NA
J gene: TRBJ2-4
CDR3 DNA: TGTGCCACCAGTGTGGGATCCAAAAACATTCAGTACTTC
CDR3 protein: CATSVGSKNIQYF

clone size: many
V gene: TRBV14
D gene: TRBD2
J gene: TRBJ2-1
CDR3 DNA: TGTGCCAGCAGCCAAGACGGCGGGAGCTCCTACAATGAGCAGTTCTTC
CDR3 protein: CASSQDGGSSYNEQFF

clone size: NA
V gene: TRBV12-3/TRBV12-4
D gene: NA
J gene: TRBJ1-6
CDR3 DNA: TGTGCCAGCAGTTTTAACAGCCATTCACCCCTCCACTTT
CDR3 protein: CASSFNSHSPLHF

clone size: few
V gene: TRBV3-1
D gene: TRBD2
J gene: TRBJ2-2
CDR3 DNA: TGTGCCAGCAGCCAAGATATGAGCGGGAGCCCCACCGGGGAGCTGTTTTTT
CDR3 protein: CASSQDMSGSPTGELFF

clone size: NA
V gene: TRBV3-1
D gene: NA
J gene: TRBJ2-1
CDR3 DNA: TGTGCCAGCAGCCATAGCCTAGCTCTTCTTGAGCAGTTCTTC
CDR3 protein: CASSHSLALLEQFF

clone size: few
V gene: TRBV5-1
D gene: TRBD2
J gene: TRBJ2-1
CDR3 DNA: TGCGCCAGCAGCCCTGGGACTAGCCAGGCGGTCTTC
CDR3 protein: CASSPGTSQAVF

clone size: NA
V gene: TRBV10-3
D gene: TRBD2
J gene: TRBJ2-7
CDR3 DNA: TGTGCCATCACCAGGGGACTAGCGGATTCCTACGAGCAGTACTTC
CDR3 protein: CAITRGLADSYEQYF

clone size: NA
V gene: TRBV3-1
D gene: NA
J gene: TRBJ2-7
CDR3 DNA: TGTGCCAGCAGCCAAGGGTTGTCCGGGACACTGTACGAGCAGTACTTC
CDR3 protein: CASSQGLSGTLYEQYF

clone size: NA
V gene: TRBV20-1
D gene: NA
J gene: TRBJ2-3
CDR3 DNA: TGCAGTGCTAACAAACTAGAGGGCACAGATACGCAGTATTTT
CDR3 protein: CSANKLEGTDTQYF

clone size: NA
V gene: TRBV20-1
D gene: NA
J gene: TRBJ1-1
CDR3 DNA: TGCAGTGCTACTCAGGGCCACACTGAAGCTTTCTTT
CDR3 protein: CSATQGHTEAFF

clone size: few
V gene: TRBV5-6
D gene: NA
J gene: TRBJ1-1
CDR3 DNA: TGTGCCAGCAGCTTGCTGGGGGCGGGCACTGAAGCTTTCTTT
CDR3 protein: CASSLLGAGTEAFF

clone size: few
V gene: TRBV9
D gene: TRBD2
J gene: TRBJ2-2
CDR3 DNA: TGTGCCAGCAGCCCCGGGACTAGAGGAATGCCCGGGGAGCTGTTTTTT
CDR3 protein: CASSPGTRGMPGELFF

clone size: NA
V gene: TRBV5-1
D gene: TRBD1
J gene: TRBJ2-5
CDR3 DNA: TGCGCCAGCAGCCCGACAGGGGGCACGGAGACCCAGTACTTC
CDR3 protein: CASSPTGGTETQYF

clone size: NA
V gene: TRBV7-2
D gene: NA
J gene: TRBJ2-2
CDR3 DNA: TGTGCCAGCCAGGGGCCCACGGGCACCGGGGAGCTGTTTTTT
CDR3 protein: CASQGPTGTGELFF

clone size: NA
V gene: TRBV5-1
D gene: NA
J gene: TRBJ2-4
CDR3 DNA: TGCGCCAGCAGCGCGGACCCTGGGACCGAGGGCATTCAGTACTTC
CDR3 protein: CASSADPGTEGIQYF

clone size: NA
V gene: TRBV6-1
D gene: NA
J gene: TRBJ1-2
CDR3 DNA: TGTGCCAGCAGTCCTAAGTTGGGGTATGGCTACACCTTC
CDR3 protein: CASSPKLGYGYTF

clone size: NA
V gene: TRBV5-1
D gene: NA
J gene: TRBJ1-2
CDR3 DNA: TGCGCCAGCAGCTTTGGGGGGCCGGAGACTAACTATGGCTACACCTTC
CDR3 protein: CASSFGGPETNYGYTF